This TCR beta chain was sequenced in a study of blood T cell repertoires in COVID-19. The table came from immunoSEQ multiplex PCR; TCRdb's copy has only in-frame clones and leaves some out. The table shows nearly 45,000 clones, with 75% to 90% occurring only once. This CDR3 has 13 amino acids. V lost 0 bases, J lost 6 bases, and 2 bases stayed unmatched. CDR1 is ENHRY, CDR2 SYGVKD, per germline. The sequenced sample was peripheral blood. V gene TRBV10-3 combines with J gene TRBJ2-7, with 7 bases matching TRBD1. The TCR originated in a woman of 80 years or more in a cohort sampled during active or convalescent COVID-19. CDR3 in amino acids: CAISESTGLEQYF. The CDR3, as DNA: TGTGCCATCAGTGAGTCGACAGGGCTCGAGCAGTACTTC.